What follows describes a single TCR beta chain. The repertoire was sequenced with immunoSEQ multiplex PCR; TCRdb's copy has only in-frame clones and lacks some. The top ten clones hold approximately 8.2% of a sample with fewer than 250,000 clones, about 82% of them seen once. These data originate in a study of blood T cell repertoires in COVID-19. Germline values: CDR1 ENHRY, CDR2 SYGVKD. The V and J ends lost 7 bases and 8 bases respectively, with 15 bases between them. This CDR3 region has 13 residues. The receptor's source is a woman in her fifties or sixties with acute COVID-19. The gene calls are TRBV10-3 and TRBJ2-1, with D possibly matching TRBD2 (5 bases). Material: PBMCs or T cells enriched from blood (not recorded which). The CDR3 here is CAIKPAEGHEQFF. Here the CDR3 DNA reads TGTGCCATCAAGCCCGCCGAGGGCCATGAGCAGTTCTTC.